Shown below are 22 T cell receptor beta chains from a single sample sequenced in a study of T cell repertoires in cytomegalovirus infection. TCRdb recomputed calls from the reads with MiXCR, one row per CDR3 protein. The top ten hold just under 45% of the sample, which has hundreds of thousands of distinct CDR3 sequences, more than 40% seen once. Antigens of these TCRs are unknown. The sample consisted of cultured PBMCs, taken from culture after CMV antigen stimulation. Receptors originate from a human donor in good health (CMV status not recorded). Some clones in this sample may be carry-over from other donors' samples.

The chain has TRBV15 and TRBJ2-2; TRBD2 aligns across 11 bases. CDR1 LNHNV and CDR2 YYDKDF come from the germline V gene (reference sequence). CDR3 length equals 18 residues. Unmatched junction bases numbered 7, after V lost 1 base and J lost 3 bases. CDR3 sequence reads: CATSRGLLAGGHTGELFF. The CDR3, as DNA: TGTGCCACCAGCAGAGGCCTCTTAGCGGGGGGGCACACCGGGGAGCTGTTTTTT. Combining the CDR3 with reference TRBV15 and TRBJ2-2 gives the whole variable domain DAMVIQNPRYQVTQFGKPVTLSCSQTLNHNVMYWYQQKSSQAPKLLFHYYDKDFNNEADTPDNFQSRRPNTSFCFLDIRSPGLGDTAMYLCATSRGLLAGGHTGELFFGEGSRLTVL.

The chain recombines TRBV5-1 with TRBJ2-1; D remains ambiguous. The germline CDR1 and CDR2 sequences are SGHRS and YFSETQ. V lost 4 bases to trimming and J lost 3 bases, with 11 bases between them. The CDR3 is 14 residues long. The CDR3 region is CASSVGSSYNEQFF. The CDR3 bases are TGCGCCAGCAGCGTCGGATCTAGCTACAATGAGCAGTTCTTC.

The chain has TRBV27 and TRBJ2-3; D is tentatively TRBD1 or TRBD2 (5 bases each). This CDR3 has 15 amino acids. Germline V gene lookup returns CDR1 MNHEY and CDR2 SMNVEV (reference sequence). V was cut by 4 bases and J by 4 bases, with 15 bases left in between. The CDR3 region is CASSYRDGRSDTQYF. Written as DNA, the CDR3 is TGTGCCAGCAGTTACCGGGACGGACGGTCAGATACGCAGTATTTT.

The V gene is TRBV19, the J gene TRBJ1-2; TRBD1 matches 9 bases. CDR1 is LNHDA, CDR2 SQIVND, per germline (reference sequence). CDR3 length: 15 amino acids. The V and J ends lost 3 bases and 6 bases, in that order; junction bases with no gene match: 8. CDR3 sequence (DNA): TGTGCCAGTAGTATCCGGACAGGGGAGAGCAATGGCTACACCTTC. Protein: CASSIRTGESNGYTF.

The gene calls are TRBV10-3 and TRBJ2-1; D gene ambiguous. Germline V gene lookup returns CDR1 ENHRY and CDR2 SYGVKD. The V gene lost 0 bases and the J gene lost 6 bases, with 6 bases spanning the gap. The CDR3 contains 13 residues. DNA for the CDR3: TGTGCCATCAGTGAGTCGGACCCCAATGAGCAGTTCTTC. Translation gives CAISESDPNEQFF.

The J gene is TRBJ1-2, the V gene TRBV11-2, with D tentatively TRBD1 (5 bases). The V end lost 3 bases, the J end lost 2 bases, and 19 bases lay between the germline ends. Germline CDR1 reads SGHAT; CDR2 reads FQNNGV. This CDR3 is built from 17 residues. In nucleotides, the CDR3 is TGTGCCAGCAGCTTTAACCGTTGGGGGGAGGAAAACTATGGCTACACCTTC. Translation: CASSFNRWGEENYGYTF. Full variable domain (missing parts from reference TRBV11-2 and TRBJ1-2): EAGVAQSPRYKIIEKRQSVAFWCNPISGHATLYWYQQILGQGPKLLIQFQNNGVVDDSQLPKDRFSAERLKGVDSTLKIQPAKLEDSAVYLCASSFNRWGEENYGYTFGSGTRLTVV.

The chain has TRBV11-2 and TRBJ2-4, with 10 bases aligning to TRBD2. CDR3 length equals 18 residues. After removal of 5 bases from V and 0 bases from J, the junction contained 10 bases not matched to a gene. Germline V gives CDR1 SGHAT, CDR2 FQNNGV. CDR3 protein: CASSVGLAATLAKNIQYF. The CDR3 nucleotides are TGTGCCAGCAGCGTAGGACTAGCGGCGACGCTAGCCAAAAACATTCAGTACTTC.

The rearrangement links TRBV4-3 to TRBJ2-7, with D unresolved. Per the germline V gene, CDR1 is LGHNA and CDR2 is YSLEER. The V gene lost 4 bases and the J gene lost 4 bases, with 14 bases spanning the gap. This CDR3 has 14 residues. CDR3 nucleotides: TGCGCCAGCAGCCCCGGGTCAGTCCCTTACGAGCAGTACTTC. Amino acids: CASSPGSVPYEQYF.

This clonotype was seen a few times. The V gene is TRBV7-8, the J gene TRBJ2-1, with D perhaps matching TRBD2 (6 bases). This CDR3 region has 14 residues. Germline assignment: CDR1 SGHVS and CDR2 FQNEAQ. Trimming cost V 6 bases and J 9 bases, with 18 bases left between them. The CDR3, as DNA: TGTGCCAGCAGTCCGAGGAGGGATTGGACTGAGCAGTTCTTC. Residues: CASSPRRDWTEQFF.

This rearrangement joins TRBV6-2 or TRBV6-3 to TRBJ1-2; 7 nucleotides line up with TRBD1. The CDR3 consists of 16 residues. The V segment lost 0 bases and the J segment 4 bases; nucleotides outside the gene matches: 8. Looked up from germline, CDR1 is MNHEY and CDR2 is SVGEGT. CDR3 bases: TGTGCCAGCAGTTACTCGCGGCAGGGGGTCAGCTATGGCTACACCTTC. Amino acids: CASSYSRQGVSYGYTF.

The V gene is TRBV10-3, the J gene TRBJ2-7, with TRBD2 identical over 7 bases. CDR3 length: 14 amino acids. V was pared by 2 bases and J by 4 bases, with 5 bases of the junction left unmatched. CDR1 ENHRY and CDR2 SYGVKD come from the germline V gene. The CDR3, as DNA: TGTGCCATCAGTGAGGGTGGGGGGGGGTACGAGCAGTACTTC. Protein sequence: CAISEGGGGYEQYF.

The chain couples TRBV28 to TRBJ1-6; D uncertain. CDR3 length equals 13 residues. V was shortened by 6 bases and J by 9 bases, with 12 bases between the two germline ends. Germline CDR1 reads MDHEN; CDR2 reads SYDVKM. CDR3 sequence reads: CASRPESGSPLHF. The CDR3 bases are TGTGCCAGCAGACCGGAGAGCGGTTCACCCCTCCACTTT. Drawing the rest from reference TRBV28 and TRBJ1-6, the complete variable domain is DVKVTQSSRYLVKRTGEKVFLECVQDMDHENMFWYRQDPGLGLRLIYFSYDVKMKEKGDIPEGYSVSREKKERFSLILESASTNQTSMYLCASRPESGSPLHFGNGTRLTVT.

This rearrangement joins TRBV6-2 or TRBV6-3 to TRBJ2-1; D possibly matches TRBD1 or TRBD2 (5 bases each). From germline, CDR1 is MNHEY and CDR2 SVGEGT. CDR3 length: 14 amino acids. Trimming took off 7 bases at V and 4 bases at J, with 14 bases between the two ends. CDR3 sequence: CASTGPGAYNEQFF. DNA for the CDR3: TGTGCCAGCACCGGGCCCGGGGCTTACAATGAGCAGTTCTTC.

A few counts support this clonotype. V gene TRBV28 combines with J gene TRBJ1-5, with D possibly being TRBD1 (5 bases). The germline CDR1 and CDR2 sequences are MDHEN and SYDVKM. V lost 8 bases, J lost 7 bases, and 18 bases lay in between. The CDR3 totals 14 residues. The DNA of the CDR3 is TGTGCCAGCTACCTTGCGAGGGGAGGACAGCCCCAGCATTTT. Protein sequence: CASYLARGGQPQHF.

The chain employs TRBV9 and TRBJ2-1; no definite D call. The CDR3 totals 12 residues. The germline CDR1 and CDR2 sequences are SGDLS and YYNGEE. V was cut by 4 bases and J by 8 bases, with 10 bases left in between. CDR3 sequence reads: CASSLRDDEQFF. As DNA, the CDR3 is TGTGCCAGCAGCTTACGAGACGATGAGCAGTTCTTC.

This clonotype was counted a few times. This chain links TRBV4-1 with TRBJ2-2; no clear D. The CDR3 has 13 amino acids. CDR1 is MGHRA and CDR2 is YSYEKL in the germline V gene. V lost 2 bases and J 5 bases, leaving 6 bases between the germline ends. For the CDR3, the DNA is TGCGCCAGCAGCCAAAGGGTGACCGGGGAGCTGTTTTTT. Its protein is CASSQRVTGELFF.

This clonotype turned up a few times. V gene TRBV7-2 combines with J gene TRBJ2-7, with D tentatively TRBD1 (5 bases). Germline CDR1 and CDR2: SGHTA and FQGNSA. Trimming cost V 0 bases and J 3 bases, with 12 bases left between them. The CDR3 length is 15 residues. The CDR3 protein is CASSLAGDSLYEQYF. The CDR3 bases are TGTGCCAGCAGCTTAGCAGGCGACAGCCTCTACGAGCAGTACTTC.

The table lists this clonotype with a few counts. This chain links TRBV2 with TRBJ1-3; 7 nucleotides line up with TRBD1. Germline V gene lookup returns CDR1 SNHLY and CDR2 FYNNEI. The V segment lost 5 bases and the J segment 1 base; nucleotides outside the gene matches: 20. This CDR3 is 20 amino acids long. The chain's CDR3 is CASSISVKRQGPSSGNTIYF. In DNA, the CDR3 is TGTGCCAGCAGTATATCCGTAAAGCGACAGGGCCCGTCGTCTGGAAACACCATATATTTT.

The chain links TRBV5-3 to TRBJ2-1; 7 bases fit TRBD2. TRBV5-3 is an ORF for which the function is uncertain. CDR3 size: 15 residues. J gave up 9 bases and V 8 bases, and 17 bases lay outside the gene matches. The CDR3 region has the DNA TGTGCCAGCAGCCAACCCGGGACTATCGGCACTGAGCAGTTCTTC. Protein product: CASSQPGTIGTEQFF.

Only a few counts were recorded for this clonotype. This sequence joins TRBV7-2 and TRBJ2-4, with 10 nucleotides matching TRBD1. With 2 bases clipped from V and 5 bases from J, the junction kept 15 bases outside the gene matches. The CDR3 has 19 residues. Looked up from germline, CDR1 is SGHTA and CDR2 is FQGNSA. The CDR3 here is CASSLLGQGVLTGENIQYF. The CDR3 bases are TGTGCCAGCAGCTTACTCGGACAGGGGGTTCTTACCGGGGAAAACATTCAGTACTTC.

This clonotype was counted between two and nine times. The V call is TRBV12-3 or TRBV12-4, the J call TRBJ2-1, with TRBD2 matching 9 bases. With 6 bases clipped from V and 5 bases from J, the junction kept 8 bases outside the gene matches. CDR3 length: 15 residues. In DNA, the CDR3 is TGTGCCAGCAGCACGCGCGGGGGGGGAAACAATGAGCAGTTCTTC. Amino acid sequence: CASSTRGGGNNEQFF.

The genes are TRBV9 and TRBJ2-3; a weak D match, TRBD2 (6 bases). V lost 0 bases and J 8 bases, leaving 19 bases between the germline ends. Germline V gene sequence: CDR1 SGDLS, CDR2 YYNGEE. This CDR3 is built from 16 residues. The CDR3 bases are TGTGCCAGCAGCGTAGCGGCGGGGCCCAGCATGGGTACGCAGTATTTT. It specifies CASSVAAGPSMGTQYF.